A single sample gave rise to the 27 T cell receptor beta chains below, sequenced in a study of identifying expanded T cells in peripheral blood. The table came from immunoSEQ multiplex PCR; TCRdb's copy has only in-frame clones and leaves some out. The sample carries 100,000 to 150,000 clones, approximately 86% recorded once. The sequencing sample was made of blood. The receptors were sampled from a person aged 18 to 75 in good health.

CDR3 sequence: CASSRKGGGNQPQHF. The CDR3 DNA reads TGTGCCAGCAGCCGAAAGGGAGGGGGCAATCAGCCCCAGCATTTT. This chain uses TRBV7-2 with TRBJ1-5, with D perhaps TRBD1 (5 bases). The germline gives CDR1 SGHTA, CDR2 FQGNSA. The CDR3 is made up of 15 amino acids. The V and J ends lost 5 bases and 2 bases respectively, with 13 bases between them.

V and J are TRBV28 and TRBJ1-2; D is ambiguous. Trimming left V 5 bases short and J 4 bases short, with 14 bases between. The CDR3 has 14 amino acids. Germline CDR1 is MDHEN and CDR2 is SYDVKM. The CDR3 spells CASSPFSASYGYTF. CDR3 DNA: TGTGCCAGCAGTCCCTTTTCAGCGAGCTATGGCTACACCTTC.

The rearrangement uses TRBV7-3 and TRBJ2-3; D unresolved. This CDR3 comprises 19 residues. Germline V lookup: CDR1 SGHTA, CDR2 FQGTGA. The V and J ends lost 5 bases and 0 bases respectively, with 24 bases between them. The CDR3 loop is CASSPTELAASKSTDTQYF. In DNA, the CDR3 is TGTGCCAGCAGCCCGACGGAGTTGGCCGCGTCTAAGAGCACAGATACGCAGTATTTT.

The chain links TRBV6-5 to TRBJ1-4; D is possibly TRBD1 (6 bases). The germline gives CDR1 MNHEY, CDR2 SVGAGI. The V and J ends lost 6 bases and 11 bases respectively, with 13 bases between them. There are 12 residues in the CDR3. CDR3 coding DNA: TGTGCCAGCAGCCCTGACAGGACCAAACTGTTTTTT. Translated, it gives CASSPDRTKLFF.

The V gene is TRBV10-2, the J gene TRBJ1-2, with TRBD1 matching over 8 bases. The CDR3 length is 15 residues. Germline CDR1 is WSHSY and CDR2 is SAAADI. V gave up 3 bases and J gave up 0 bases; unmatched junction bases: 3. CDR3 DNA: TGCGCCAGCAGTGACGCACAGGGGGCTAACTATGGCTACACCTTC. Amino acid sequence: CASSDAQGANYGYTF.

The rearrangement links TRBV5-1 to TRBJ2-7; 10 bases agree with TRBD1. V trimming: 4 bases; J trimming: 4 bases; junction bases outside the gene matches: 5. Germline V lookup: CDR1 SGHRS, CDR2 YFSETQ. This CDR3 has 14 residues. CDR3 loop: CASSVGQGTYEQYF. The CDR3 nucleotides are TGCGCCAGCAGCGTGGGACAGGGGACTTACGAGCAGTACTTC.

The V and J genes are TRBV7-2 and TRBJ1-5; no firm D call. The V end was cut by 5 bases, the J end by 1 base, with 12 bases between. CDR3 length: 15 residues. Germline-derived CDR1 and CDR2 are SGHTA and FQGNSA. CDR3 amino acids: CASSMGGKSNQPQHF. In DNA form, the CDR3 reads TGTGCCAGCAGCATGGGCGGGAAGAGCAATCAGCCCCAGCATTTT.

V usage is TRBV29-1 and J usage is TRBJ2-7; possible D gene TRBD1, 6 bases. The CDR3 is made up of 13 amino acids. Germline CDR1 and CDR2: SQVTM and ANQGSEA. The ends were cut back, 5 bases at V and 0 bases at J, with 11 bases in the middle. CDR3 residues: CSVRTVSSYEQYF. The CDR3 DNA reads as TGCAGCGTTAGGACAGTAAGCTCCTACGAGCAGTACTTC.

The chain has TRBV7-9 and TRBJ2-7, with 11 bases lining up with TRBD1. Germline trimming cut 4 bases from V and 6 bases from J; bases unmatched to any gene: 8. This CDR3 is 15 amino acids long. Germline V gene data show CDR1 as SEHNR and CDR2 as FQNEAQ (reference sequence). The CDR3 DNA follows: TGTGCCAGCAGCTCCTCGGACAGGGGGCGAATCGAGCAGTACTTC. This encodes CASSSSDRGRIEQYF.

CDR3 loop: CASGDRGTDTQYF. The CDR3 DNA reads TGTGCCAGCGGGGACAGAGGCACAGATACGCAGTATTTT. The chain couples TRBV28 to TRBJ2-3; 7 nucleotides match TRBD1. The germline gives CDR1 MDHEN, CDR2 SYDVKM. V lost 8 bases to trimming and J lost 1 base; unmatched junction nucleotides: 3. The CDR3 is made up of 13 amino acids.

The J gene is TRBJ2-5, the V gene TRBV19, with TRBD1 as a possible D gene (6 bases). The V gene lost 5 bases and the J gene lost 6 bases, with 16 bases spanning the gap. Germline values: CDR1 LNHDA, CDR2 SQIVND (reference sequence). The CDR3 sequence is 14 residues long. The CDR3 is CASSLGAVGKTQYF. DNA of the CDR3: TGTGCCAGTAGTTTGGGGGCAGTGGGAAAGACCCAGTACTTC.

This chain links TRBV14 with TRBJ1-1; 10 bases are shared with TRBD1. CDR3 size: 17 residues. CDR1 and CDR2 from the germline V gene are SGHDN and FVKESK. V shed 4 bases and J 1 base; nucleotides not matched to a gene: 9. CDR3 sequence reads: CASSPGQGMIGNTEAFF. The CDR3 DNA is TGTGCCAGCAGCCCGGGACAGGGGATGATTGGGAACACTGAAGCTTTCTTT.

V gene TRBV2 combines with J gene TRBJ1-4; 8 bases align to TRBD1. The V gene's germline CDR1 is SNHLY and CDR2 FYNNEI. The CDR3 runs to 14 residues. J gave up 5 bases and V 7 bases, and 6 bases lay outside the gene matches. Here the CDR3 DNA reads TGTGCCAGCACCTTGGACAGGGCGAATGAAAAACTGTTTTTT. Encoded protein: CASTLDRANEKLFF. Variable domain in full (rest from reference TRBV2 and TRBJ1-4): EPEVTQTPSHQVTQMGQEVILRCVPISNHLYFYWYRQILGQKVEFLVSFYNNEISEKSEIFDDQFSVERPDGSNFTLKIRSTKLEDSAMYFCASTLDRANEKLFFGSGTQLSVL.

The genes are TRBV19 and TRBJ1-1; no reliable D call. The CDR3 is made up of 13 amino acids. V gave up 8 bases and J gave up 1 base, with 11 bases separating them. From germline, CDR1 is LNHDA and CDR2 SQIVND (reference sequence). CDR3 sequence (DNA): TGTGCCAGTTCCACAAGGCAGAACACTGAAGCTTTCTTT. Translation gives CASSTRQNTEAFF.

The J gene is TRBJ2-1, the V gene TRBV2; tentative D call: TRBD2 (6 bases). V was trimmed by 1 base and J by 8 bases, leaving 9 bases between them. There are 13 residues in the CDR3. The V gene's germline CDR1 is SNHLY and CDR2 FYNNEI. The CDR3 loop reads CASSEVEGHEQFF. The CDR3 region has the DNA TGTGCCAGCAGTGAAGTGGAGGGGCATGAGCAGTTCTTC.

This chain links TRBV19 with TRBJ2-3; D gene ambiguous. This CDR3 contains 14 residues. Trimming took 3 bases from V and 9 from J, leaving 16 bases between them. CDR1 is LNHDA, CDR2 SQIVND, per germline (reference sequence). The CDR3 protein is CASSIGLSQTTQYF. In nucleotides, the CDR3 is TGTGCCAGTAGTATCGGGCTCTCCCAAACAACGCAGTATTTT.

The CDR3 coding sequence is TGTGCCACCAGCTCCGTGAGGGCATCCGGAAACACCATATATTTT. Translated: CATSSVRASGNTIYF. V and J are TRBV15 and TRBJ1-3; no firm D call. The CDR3 covers 15 residues. Germline assignment: CDR1 LNHNV and CDR2 YYDKDF (reference sequence). V lost 5 bases, J lost 4 bases, and 15 bases lay in between. Full variable domain (missing parts from reference TRBV15 and TRBJ1-3): DAMVIQNPRYQVTQFGKPVTLSCSQTLNHNVMYWYQQKSSQAPKLLFHYYDKDFNNEADTPDNFQSRRPNTSFCFLDIRSPGLGDTAMYLCATSSVRASGNTIYFGEGSWLTVV.

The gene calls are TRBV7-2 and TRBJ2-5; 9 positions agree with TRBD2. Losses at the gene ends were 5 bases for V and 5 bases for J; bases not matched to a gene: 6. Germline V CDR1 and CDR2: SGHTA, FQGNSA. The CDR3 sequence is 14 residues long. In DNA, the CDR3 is TGTGCCAGCAGCCTTGGACTAGCGCTGGAGACCCAGTACTTC. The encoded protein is CASSLGLALETQYF.

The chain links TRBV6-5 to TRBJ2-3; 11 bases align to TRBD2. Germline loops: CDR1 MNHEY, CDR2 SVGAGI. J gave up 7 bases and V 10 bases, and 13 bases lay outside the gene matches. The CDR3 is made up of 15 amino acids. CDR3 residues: CATSGGTSGGNTQYF. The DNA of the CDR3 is TGTGCCACCAGCGGAGGGACTAGCGGCGGAAATACGCAGTATTTT.

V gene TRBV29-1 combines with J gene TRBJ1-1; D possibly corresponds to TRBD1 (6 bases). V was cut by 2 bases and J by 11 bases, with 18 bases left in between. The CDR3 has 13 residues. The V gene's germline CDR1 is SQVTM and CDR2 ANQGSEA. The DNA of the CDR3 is TGCAGCGTTGAAAGGACAGCTGCCTCCGGGGCTTTCTTT. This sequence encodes CSVERTAASGAFF. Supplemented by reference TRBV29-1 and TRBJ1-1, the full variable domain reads SAVISQKPSRDICQRGTSLTIQCQVDSQVTMMFWYRQQPGQSLTLIATANQGSEATYESGFVIDKFPISRPNLTFSTLTVSNMSPEDSSIYLCSVERTAASGAFFGQGTRLTVV.

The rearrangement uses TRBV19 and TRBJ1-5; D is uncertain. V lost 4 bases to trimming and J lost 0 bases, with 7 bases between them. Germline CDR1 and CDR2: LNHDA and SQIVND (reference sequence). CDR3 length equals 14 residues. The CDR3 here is CASSNPYSNQPQHF. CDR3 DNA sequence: TGTGCCAGTAGTAACCCTTATAGCAATCAGCCCCAGCATTTT.

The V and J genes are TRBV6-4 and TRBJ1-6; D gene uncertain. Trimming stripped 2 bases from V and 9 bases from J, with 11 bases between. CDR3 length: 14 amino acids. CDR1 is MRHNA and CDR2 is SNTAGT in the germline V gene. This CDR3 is CASSDETLRSPLHF. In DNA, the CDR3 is TGTGCCAGCAGTGACGAGACCCTCCGTTCACCCCTCCACTTT.

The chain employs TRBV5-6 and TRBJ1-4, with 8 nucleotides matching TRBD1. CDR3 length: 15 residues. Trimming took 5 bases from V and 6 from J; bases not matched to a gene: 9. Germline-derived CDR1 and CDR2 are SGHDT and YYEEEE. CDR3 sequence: CASRLLGTGDEKLFF. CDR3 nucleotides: TGTGCCAGCAGACTACTGGGGACAGGAGATGAAAAACTGTTTTTT.

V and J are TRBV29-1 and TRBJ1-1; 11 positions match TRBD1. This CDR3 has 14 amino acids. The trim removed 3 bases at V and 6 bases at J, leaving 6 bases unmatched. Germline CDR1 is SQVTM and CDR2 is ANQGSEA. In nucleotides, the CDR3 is TGCAGCGTTGAGAGGACAGGGGGCCATTCTGAAGCTTTCTTT. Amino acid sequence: CSVERTGGHSEAFF.

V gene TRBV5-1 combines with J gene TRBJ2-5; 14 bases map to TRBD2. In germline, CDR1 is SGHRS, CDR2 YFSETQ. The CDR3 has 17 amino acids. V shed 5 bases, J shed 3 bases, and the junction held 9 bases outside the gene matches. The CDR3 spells CASRGLAGGPREETQYF. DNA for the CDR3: TGCGCCAGCAGAGGACTAGCGGGAGGCCCAAGGGAAGAGACCCAGTACTTC.

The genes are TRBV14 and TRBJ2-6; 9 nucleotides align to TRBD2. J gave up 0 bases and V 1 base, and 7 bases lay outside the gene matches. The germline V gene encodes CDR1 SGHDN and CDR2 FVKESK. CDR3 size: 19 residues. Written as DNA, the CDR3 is TGTGCCAGCAGCCAAGTTGCGGGGGGGCGTCCCTCTGGGGCCAACGTCCTGACTTTC. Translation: CASSQVAGGRPSGANVLTF.

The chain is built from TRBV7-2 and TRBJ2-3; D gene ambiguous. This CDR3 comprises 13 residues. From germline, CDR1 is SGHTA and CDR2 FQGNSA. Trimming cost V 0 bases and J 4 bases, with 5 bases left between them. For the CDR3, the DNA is TGTGCCAGCAGCTTAGCCCACGCAGATACGCAGTATTTT. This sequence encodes CASSLAHADTQYF.